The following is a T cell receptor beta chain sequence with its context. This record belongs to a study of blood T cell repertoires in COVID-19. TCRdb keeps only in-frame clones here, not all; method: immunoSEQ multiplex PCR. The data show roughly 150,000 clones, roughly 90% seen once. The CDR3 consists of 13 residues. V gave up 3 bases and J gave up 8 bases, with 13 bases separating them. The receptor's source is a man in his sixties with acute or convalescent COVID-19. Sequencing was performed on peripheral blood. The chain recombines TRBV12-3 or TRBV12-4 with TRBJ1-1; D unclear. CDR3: CASSFPGLPEAFF. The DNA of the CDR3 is TGTGCCAGCAGTTTTCCAGGCCTCCCGGAAGCTTTCTTT.